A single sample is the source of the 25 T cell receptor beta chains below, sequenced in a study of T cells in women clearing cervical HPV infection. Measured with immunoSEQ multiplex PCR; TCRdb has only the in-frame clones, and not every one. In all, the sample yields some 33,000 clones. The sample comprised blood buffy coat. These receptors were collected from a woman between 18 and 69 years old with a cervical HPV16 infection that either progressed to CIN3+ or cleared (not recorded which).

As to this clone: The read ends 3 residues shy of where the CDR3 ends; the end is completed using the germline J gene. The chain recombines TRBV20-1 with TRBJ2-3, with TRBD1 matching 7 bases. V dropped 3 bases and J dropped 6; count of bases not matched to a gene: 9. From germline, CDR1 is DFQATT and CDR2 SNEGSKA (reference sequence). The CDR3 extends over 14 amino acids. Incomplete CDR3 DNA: TGCAGTGCTAGTCCCTTCTCGACAGGGGATACG. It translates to CSASPFSTGDT. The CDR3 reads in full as CSASPFSTGDTQYF.

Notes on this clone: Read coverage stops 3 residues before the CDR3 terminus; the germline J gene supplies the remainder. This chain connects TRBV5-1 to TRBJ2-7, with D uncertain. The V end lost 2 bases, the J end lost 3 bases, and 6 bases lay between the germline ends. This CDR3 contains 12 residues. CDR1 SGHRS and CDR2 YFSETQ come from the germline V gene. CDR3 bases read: TGCGCCAGCAGCTTCACGGGCTACGAG. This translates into CASSFTGYE. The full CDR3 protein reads CASSFTGYEQYF.

CDR3 bases read: TGCGCCAGCAGCTTGGTAATAGCGGGACCTGAGACC. Amino acid sequence: CASSLVIAGPET. The CDR3 reads in full as CASSLVIAGPETQYF. The rearrangement joins TRBV5-1 to TRBJ2-5; 8 bases are shared with TRBD2. The CDR3 end lies 3 residues beyond the end of the read and is filled in from the germline J gene. This CDR3 is 15 amino acids long. V was clipped by 0 bases and J by 5 bases; unmatched bases: 6. Germline V lookup: CDR1 SGHRS, CDR2 YFSETQ.

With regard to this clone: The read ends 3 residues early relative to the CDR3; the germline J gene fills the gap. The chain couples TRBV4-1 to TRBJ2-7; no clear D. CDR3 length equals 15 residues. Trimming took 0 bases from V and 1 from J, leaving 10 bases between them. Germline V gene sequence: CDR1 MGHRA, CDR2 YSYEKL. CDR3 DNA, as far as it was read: TGCGCCAGCAGCCAAGATCCCCAGGTATCCTACGAG. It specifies CASSQDPQVSYE. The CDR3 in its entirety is CASSQDPQVSYEQYF.

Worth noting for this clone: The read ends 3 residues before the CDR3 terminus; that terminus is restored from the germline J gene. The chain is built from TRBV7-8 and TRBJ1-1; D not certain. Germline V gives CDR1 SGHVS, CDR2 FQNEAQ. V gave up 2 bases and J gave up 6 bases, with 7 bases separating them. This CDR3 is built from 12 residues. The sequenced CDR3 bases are TGTGCCAGCAGCTTAAGCGGGTCTGAA. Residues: CASSLSGSE. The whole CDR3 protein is CASSLSGSEAFF.

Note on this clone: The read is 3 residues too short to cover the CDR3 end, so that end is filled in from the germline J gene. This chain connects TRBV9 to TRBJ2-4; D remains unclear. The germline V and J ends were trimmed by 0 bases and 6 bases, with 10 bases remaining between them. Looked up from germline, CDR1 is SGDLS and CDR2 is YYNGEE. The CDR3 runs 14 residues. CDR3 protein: CASSVDASGNIQYF. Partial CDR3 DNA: TGTGCCAGCAGCGTAGATGCGTCAGGAAACATT.

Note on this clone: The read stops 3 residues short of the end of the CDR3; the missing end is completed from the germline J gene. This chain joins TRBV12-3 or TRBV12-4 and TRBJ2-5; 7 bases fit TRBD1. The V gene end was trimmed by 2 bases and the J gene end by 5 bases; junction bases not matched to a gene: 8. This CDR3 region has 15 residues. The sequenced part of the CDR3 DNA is TGTGCCAGCAGTTTAAAGGGGGCGAGTTCCGAGACC. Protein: CASSLKGASSET. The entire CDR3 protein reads CASSLKGASSETQYF.

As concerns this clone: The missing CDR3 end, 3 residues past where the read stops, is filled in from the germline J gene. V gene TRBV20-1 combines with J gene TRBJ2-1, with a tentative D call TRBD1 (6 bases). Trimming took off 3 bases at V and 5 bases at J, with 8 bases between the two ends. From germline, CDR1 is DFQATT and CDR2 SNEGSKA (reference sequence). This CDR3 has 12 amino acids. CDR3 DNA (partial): TGCAGTGCTAGTGGACAGAACAATGAG. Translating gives CSASGQNNE. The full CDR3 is CSASGQNNEQFF.

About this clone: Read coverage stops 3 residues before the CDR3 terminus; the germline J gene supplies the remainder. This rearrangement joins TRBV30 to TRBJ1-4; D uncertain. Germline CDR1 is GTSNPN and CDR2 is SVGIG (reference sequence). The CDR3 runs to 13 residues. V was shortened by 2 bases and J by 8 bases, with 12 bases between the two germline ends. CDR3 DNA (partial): TGTGCCTGGAGTCCCGGGGTCGGAGAAAAA. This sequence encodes CAWSPGVGEK. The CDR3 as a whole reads CAWSPGVGEKLFF.

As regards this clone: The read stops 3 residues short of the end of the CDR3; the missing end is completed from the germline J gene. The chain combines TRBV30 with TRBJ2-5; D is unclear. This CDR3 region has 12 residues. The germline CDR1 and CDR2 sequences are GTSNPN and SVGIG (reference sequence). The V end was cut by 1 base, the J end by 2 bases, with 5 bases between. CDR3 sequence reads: CAWSAGQETQYF. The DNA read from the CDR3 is TGTGCCTGGAGTGCGGGTCAAGAGACC. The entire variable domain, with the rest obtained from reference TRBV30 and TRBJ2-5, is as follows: SQTIHQWPATLVQPVGSPLSLECTVEGTSNPNLYWYRQAAGRGLQLLFYSVGIGQISSEVPQNLSASRPQDRQFILSSKKLLLSDSGFYLCAWSAGQETQYFGPGTRLLVL.

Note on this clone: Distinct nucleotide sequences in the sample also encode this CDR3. The CDR3 bases that were read are TGCAGTGCTCGGGACTTCCCAGATACG. Residues: CSARDFPDT. From start to end, the CDR3 is CSARDFPDTQYF. The V call is TRBV20-1, the J call TRBJ2-3, with D perhaps matching TRBD2 (6 bases). The read ends 3 residues before the CDR3 terminus; that terminus is restored from the germline J gene. Germline CDR1 reads DFQATT; CDR2 reads SNEGSKA (reference sequence). The CDR3 spans 12 residues. The germline V and J ends were trimmed by 5 bases and 4 bases, with 10 bases remaining between them.

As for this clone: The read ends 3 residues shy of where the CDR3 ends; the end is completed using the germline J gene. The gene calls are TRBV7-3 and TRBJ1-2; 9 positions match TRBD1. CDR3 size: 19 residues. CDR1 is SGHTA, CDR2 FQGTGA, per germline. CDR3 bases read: TGTGCCAGCAGCTTAAGAGGGACAGGGTATGACTATGACACAGATACC. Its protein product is CASSLRGTGYDYDTDT. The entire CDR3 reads CASSLRGTGYDYDTDTYTF.

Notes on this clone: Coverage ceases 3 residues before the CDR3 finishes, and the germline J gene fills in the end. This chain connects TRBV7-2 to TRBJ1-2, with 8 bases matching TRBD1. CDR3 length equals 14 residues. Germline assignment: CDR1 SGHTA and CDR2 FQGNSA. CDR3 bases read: TGTGCCAGCAGCTCCAGGACAGGGACCAATGAC. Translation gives CASSSRTGTND. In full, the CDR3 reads CASSSRTGTNDYTF.

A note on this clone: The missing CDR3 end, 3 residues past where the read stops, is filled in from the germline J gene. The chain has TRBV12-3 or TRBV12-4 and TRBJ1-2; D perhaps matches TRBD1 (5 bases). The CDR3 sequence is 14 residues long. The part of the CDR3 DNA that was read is TGTGCCAGCAGTTTAGTAGGGGCAGCTCACGGC. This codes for CASSLVGAAHG. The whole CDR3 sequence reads CASSLVGAAHGYTF.

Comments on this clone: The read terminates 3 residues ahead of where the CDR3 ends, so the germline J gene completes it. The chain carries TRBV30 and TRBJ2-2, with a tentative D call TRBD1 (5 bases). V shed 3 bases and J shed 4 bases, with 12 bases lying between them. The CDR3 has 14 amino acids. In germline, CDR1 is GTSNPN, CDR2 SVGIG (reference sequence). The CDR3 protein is CAWSSGLGTGELFF. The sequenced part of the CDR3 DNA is TGTGCCTGGAGCTCAGGGCTAGGCACCGGGGAG.

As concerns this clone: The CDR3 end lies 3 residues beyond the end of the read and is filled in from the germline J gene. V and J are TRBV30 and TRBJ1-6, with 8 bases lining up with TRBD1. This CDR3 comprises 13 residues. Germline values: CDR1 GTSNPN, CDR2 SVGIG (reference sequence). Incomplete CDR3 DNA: TGTGCCTGGAGTACACAGGGGGTGCGAGCC. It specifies CAWSTQGVRA. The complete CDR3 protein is CAWSTQGVRALHF.

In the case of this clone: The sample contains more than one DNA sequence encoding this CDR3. The covered CDR3 bases are TGTGCCTGGAGGGGGACAGGCTATGGC. This gives the protein CAWRGTGYG. The CDR3 as a whole reads CAWRGTGYGYTF. The V call is TRBV30, the J call TRBJ1-2, with TRBD1 matching over 8 bases. The read ends 3 residues before the CDR3 terminus; that terminus is restored from the germline J gene. This CDR3 has 12 amino acids. Unmatched junction bases numbered 1, after V lost 3 bases and J lost 4 bases. Germline CDR1 GTSNPN, CDR2 SVGIG (reference sequence).

The sequenced CDR3 bases are TGTGCCAGCAGTTTAGACAGTACCTACGAG. Translated: CASSLDSTYE. The entire CDR3 reads CASSLDSTYEQYF. The rearrangement uses TRBV12-3 or TRBV12-4 and TRBJ2-7, with unresolved D. The observed sequence ends 3 residues before the CDR3 terminus, with the missing tail filled in from the germline J gene. Trimming left V 1 base short and J 2 bases short, with 6 bases between. This CDR3 is 13 amino acids long.

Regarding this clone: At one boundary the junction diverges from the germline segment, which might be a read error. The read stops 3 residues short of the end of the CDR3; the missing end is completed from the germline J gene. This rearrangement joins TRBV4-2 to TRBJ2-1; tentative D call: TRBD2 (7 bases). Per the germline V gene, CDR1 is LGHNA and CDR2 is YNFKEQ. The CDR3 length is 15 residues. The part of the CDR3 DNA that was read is TGCGCCAGCAGCCAAGTATGGGGAGGGGGGGGTGAG. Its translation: CASSQVWGGGGE. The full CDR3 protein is CASSQVWGGGGEQFF.

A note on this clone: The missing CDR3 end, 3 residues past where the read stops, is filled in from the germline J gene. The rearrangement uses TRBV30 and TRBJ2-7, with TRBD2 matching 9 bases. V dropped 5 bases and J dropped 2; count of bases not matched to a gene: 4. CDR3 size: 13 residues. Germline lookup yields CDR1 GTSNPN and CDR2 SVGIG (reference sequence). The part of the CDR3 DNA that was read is TGTGCCTGGGGGACTAGCACAACCTACGAG. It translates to CAWGTSTTYE. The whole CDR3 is CAWGTSTTYEQYF.

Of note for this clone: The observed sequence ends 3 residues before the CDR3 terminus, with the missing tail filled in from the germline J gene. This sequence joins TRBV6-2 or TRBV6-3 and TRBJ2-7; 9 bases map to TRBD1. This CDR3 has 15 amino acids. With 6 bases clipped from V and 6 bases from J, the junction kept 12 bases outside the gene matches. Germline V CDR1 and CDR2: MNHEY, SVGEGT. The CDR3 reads CASSLNRGRGLEQYF. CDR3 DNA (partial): TGTGCCAGCAGCTTAAACAGGGGGCGCGGGCTCGAG.

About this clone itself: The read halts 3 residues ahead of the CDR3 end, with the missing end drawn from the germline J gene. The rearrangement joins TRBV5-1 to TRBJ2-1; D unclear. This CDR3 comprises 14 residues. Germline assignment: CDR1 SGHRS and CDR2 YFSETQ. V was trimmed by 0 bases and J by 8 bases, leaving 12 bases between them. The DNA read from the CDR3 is TGCGCCAGCAGCTTGGGACCCTTTAGGGATGAG. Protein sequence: CASSLGPFRDE. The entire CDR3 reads CASSLGPFRDEQFF.

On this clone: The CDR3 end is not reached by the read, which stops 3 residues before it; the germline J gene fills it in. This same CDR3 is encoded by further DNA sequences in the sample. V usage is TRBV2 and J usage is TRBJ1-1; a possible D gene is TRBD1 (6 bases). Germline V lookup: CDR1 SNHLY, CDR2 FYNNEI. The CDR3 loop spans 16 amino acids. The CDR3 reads CASSEWGDAGGLGAFF. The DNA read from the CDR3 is TGTGCCAGCAGTGAATGGGGAGATGCGGGGGGCCTAGGA.

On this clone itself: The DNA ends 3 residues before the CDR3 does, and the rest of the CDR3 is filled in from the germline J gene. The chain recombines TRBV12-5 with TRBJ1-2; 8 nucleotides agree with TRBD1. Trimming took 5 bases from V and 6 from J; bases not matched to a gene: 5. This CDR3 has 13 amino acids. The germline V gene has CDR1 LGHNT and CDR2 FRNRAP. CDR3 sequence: CASGKDRGNGYTF. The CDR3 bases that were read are TGTGCTAGTGGTAAAGACAGGGGTAATGGC.

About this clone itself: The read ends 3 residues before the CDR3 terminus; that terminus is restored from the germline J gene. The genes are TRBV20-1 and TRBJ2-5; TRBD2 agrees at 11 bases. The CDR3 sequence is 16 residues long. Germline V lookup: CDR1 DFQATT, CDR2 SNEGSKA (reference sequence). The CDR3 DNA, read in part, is TGCAGTGCCTCAGATCAGCTAGCGGGGGGACGAGATACC. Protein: CSASDQLAGGRDT. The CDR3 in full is CSASDQLAGGRDTQYF.